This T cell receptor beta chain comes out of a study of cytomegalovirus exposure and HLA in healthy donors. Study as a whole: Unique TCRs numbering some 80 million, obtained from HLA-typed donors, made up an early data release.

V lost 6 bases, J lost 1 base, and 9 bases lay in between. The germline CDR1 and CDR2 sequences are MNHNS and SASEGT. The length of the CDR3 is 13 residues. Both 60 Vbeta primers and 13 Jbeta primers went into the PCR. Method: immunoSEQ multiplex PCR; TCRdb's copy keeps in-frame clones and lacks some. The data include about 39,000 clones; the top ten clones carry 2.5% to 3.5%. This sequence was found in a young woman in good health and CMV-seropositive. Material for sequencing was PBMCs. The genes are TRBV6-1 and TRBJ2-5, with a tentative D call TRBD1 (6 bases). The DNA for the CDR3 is TGTGCCAGCAGCGGACAGATCCAAGAGACCCAGTACTTC. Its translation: CASSGQIQETQYF.